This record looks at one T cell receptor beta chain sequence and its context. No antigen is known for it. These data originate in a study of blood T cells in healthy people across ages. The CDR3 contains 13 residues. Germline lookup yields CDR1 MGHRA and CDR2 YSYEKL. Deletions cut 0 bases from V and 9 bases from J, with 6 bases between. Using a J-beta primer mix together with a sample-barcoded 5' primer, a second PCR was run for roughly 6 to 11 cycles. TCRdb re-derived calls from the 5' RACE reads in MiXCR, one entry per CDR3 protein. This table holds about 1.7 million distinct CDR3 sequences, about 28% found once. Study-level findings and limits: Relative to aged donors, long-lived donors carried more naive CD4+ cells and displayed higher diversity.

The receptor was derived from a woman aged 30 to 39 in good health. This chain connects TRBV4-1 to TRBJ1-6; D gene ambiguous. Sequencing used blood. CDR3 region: CASSQDLISPLHF. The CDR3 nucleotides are TGCGCCAGCAGCCAAGATCTAATTTCACCCCTCCACTTT.